The 25 T cell receptor beta chains reported below all come from one sample, sequenced in a study of PD-1 blockade in mismatch repair-deficient tumors. Data came from immunoSEQ multiplex PCR; TCRdb stores just in-frame clones and leaves some out. The sample records approximately 50,000 clones, around four fifths being singletons. The sample was peripheral blood, taken 4 weeks after starting pembrolizumab. The receptors shown here come from an adult with mismatch repair-deficient cancer.

V and J are TRBV5-1 and TRBJ1-2, with 9 positions matching TRBD1. CDR1 SGHRS and CDR2 YFSETQ come from the germline V gene. The CDR3 runs 18 residues. V lost 3 bases, J lost 4 bases, and 16 bases stayed unmatched. Here the CDR3 reads CASSSSSWDRVMSYGYTF. The DNA for the CDR3 is TGCGCCAGCAGCTCATCATCGTGGGACAGGGTTATGAGCTATGGCTACACCTTC.

The chain links TRBV14 to TRBJ1-2; D is possibly TRBD1 (5 bases). CDR1 is SGHDN, CDR2 FVKESK, per germline. V gave up 1 base and J gave up 4 bases, with 7 bases separating them. This CDR3 has 13 amino acids. CDR3 bases: TGTGCCAGCAGCCAAGGGGGGTTCTATGGCTACACCTTC. This translates into CASSQGGFYGYTF.

V gene TRBV2 combines with J gene TRBJ2-2; D gene unclear. Germline lookup yields CDR1 SNHLY and CDR2 FYNNEI. There are 17 residues in the CDR3. Trimming cost V 7 bases and J 0 bases, with 18 bases left between them. CDR3 protein: CASKKNDGRSNTGELFF. The CDR3 DNA is TGTGCCAGCAAAAAGAACGACGGCAGATCGAACACCGGGGAGCTGTTTTTT.

This clone was detected only a few times. The chain recombines TRBV19 with TRBJ2-7, with 9 bases matching TRBD1. The CDR3 has 14 amino acids. The germline V gene has CDR1 LNHDA and CDR2 SQIVND (reference sequence). Unmatched junction bases numbered 7, after V lost 4 bases and J lost 6 bases. This chain's CDR3 is CASSSSLTGGEQYF. In DNA, the CDR3 is TGTGCCAGTAGTAGCTCCCTGACAGGGGGCGAGCAGTACTTC.

The chain carries TRBV2 and TRBJ2-2; D unclear. CDR1 is SNHLY and CDR2 is FYNNEI in the germline V gene. The CDR3 contains 14 residues. The V end lost 3 bases, the J end lost 4 bases, and 9 bases lay between the germline ends. The CDR3 DNA is TGTGCCAGCAGTGATCTTCGTGGCACCGGGGAGCTGTTTTTT. It specifies CASSDLRGTGELFF.

This chain links TRBV9 with TRBJ2-5; TRBD1 is a possible D gene (5 bases). The CDR3 loop spans 17 amino acids. Germline assignment: CDR1 SGDLS and CDR2 YYNGEE. V was clipped by 0 bases and J by 0 bases, with 15 bases between them. CDR3 DNA sequence: TGTGCCAGCAGCGTAGATGAAGGGGCCATCTACCAAGAGACCCAGTACTTC. This sequence encodes CASSVDEGAIYQETQYF.

This clone was observed a single time. This chain uses TRBV11-2 with TRBJ2-7; D gene ambiguous. Trimming cost V 1 base and J 0 bases, with 13 bases left between them. The CDR3 covers 16 residues. Looked up from germline, CDR1 is SGHAT and CDR2 is FQNNGV. CDR3: CASSLGNDPVSYEQYF. CDR3 nucleotides: TGTGCCAGCAGCTTAGGTAACGACCCAGTCTCCTACGAGCAGTACTTC. The full variable domain, its missing parts supplied by reference TRBV11-2 and TRBJ2-7, is EAGVAQSPRYKIIEKRQSVAFWCNPISGHATLYWYQQILGQGPKLLIQFQNNGVVDDSQLPKDRFSAERLKGVDSTLKIQPAKLEDSAVYLCASSLGNDPVSYEQYFGPGTRLTVT.

This chain links TRBV7-9 with TRBJ2-6; D may be TRBD2 (6 bases). Germline V gene lookup returns CDR1 SEHNR and CDR2 FQNEAQ (reference sequence). The CDR3 is made up of 18 amino acids. The V end lost 6 bases, the J end lost 1 base, and 19 bases lay between the germline ends. The CDR3 nucleotides read TGTGCCAGCAGGGAACCGGGACTCGCTAAATCTGGGGCCAACGTCCTGACTTTC. As protein: CASREPGLAKSGANVLTF.

The chain is built from TRBV5-1 and TRBJ2-1; D perhaps matches TRBD2 (5 bases). Germline assignment: CDR1 SGHRS and CDR2 YFSETQ. Trimming removed 5 bases from V and 5 bases from J, with 5 bases in between. This CDR3 contains 11 residues. CDR3 protein: CASRRDNEQFF. The CDR3 coding sequence is TGCGCCAGCAGGCGGGACAATGAGCAGTTCTTC.

The rearrangement uses TRBV25-1 and TRBJ1-2; D is unclear. V lost 4 bases and J 4 bases, leaving 7 bases between the germline ends. CDR3 size: 12 residues. Germline V gene sequence: CDR1 MGHDK, CDR2 SYGVNS. CDR3 sequence (DNA): TGTGCCAGCAGTGTTCCCTCCTATGGCTACACCTTC. This encodes CASSVPSYGYTF.

The chain has TRBV5-1 and TRBJ2-5; D not certain. The CDR3 is 15 amino acids. Trimming pared 0 bases from V and 4 bases from J, leaving 13 bases between. The germline gives CDR1 SGHRS, CDR2 YFSETQ. CDR3 region: CASSLELRHGETQYF. Here the CDR3 DNA reads TGCGCCAGCAGCTTGGAACTAAGGCACGGAGAGACCCAGTACTTC.

V usage is TRBV5-8 and J usage is TRBJ1-5; TRBD1 matches 8 bases. Per germline, CDR1 SGHTS and CDR2 YDEGEE. V trimming: 4 bases; J trimming: 3 bases; junction bases outside the gene matches: 3. The CDR3 is 14 amino acids. CDR3 nucleotides: TGTGCCAGCAGCAGGACAGGGTCCAATCAGCCCCAGCATTTT. This gives the protein CASSRTGSNQPQHF.

This clone was observed a handful of times. The chain links TRBV7-9 to TRBJ1-2; D is uncertain. Germline CDR1 is SEHNR and CDR2 is FQNEAQ (reference sequence). The CDR3 totals 14 residues. V lost 1 base and J lost 5, with 11 bases in between. The CDR3 DNA sequence: TGTGCCAGCAGCTTAGTGTCGTTTCAATATGGCTACACCTTC. Translating gives CASSLVSFQYGYTF.

The rearrangement uses TRBV11-2 and TRBJ2-2; 7 nucleotides line up with TRBD1. V shed 5 bases, J shed 4 bases, and the junction held 4 bases outside the gene matches. The germline gives CDR1 SGHAT, CDR2 FQNNGV. The CDR3 extends over 14 amino acids. CDR3 nucleotide sequence: TGTGCCAGCAGCCCGACAGGGTCCACCGGGGAGCTGTTTTTT. This sequence encodes CASSPTGSTGELFF.

This clone was counted a single time. V and J are TRBV5-1 and TRBJ2-3; D might be TRBD1 (6 bases). Between the trimmed V and J ends, which lost 1 base and 0 bases, there was a span of 9 bases. The germline V gene encodes CDR1 SGHRS and CDR2 YFSETQ. The CDR3 length is 15 residues. Here the CDR3 reads CASSLQGSSTDTQYF. In DNA form, the CDR3 reads TGCGCCAGCAGCTTGCAGGGGTCTAGCACAGATACGCAGTATTTT.

Judged by abundance, this clone is medium-sized. V gene TRBV7-9 combines with J gene TRBJ2-2, with D maybe TRBD1 (6 bases). Germline V gives CDR1 SEHNR, CDR2 FQNEAQ (reference sequence). The V gene lost 3 bases and the J gene lost 3 bases, with 8 bases spanning the gap. This CDR3 comprises 14 residues. CDR3: CASSLGADTGELFF. For the CDR3, the DNA is TGTGCCAGCAGCTTGGGGGCGGACACCGGGGAGCTGTTTTTT.

The chain joins TRBV9 to TRBJ2-5; a possible D gene is TRBD1 (6 bases). There are 13 residues in the CDR3. Germline V CDR1 and CDR2: SGDLS, YYNGEE. V was pared by 0 bases and J by 3 bases, with 6 bases between. In DNA, the CDR3 is TGTGCCAGCAGCGTAGGGACAGAAGAGACCCAGTACTTC. It codes for CASSVGTEETQYF.

The chain links TRBV7-8 to TRBJ2-7; 10 nucleotides agree with TRBD1. After removal of 6 bases from V and 4 bases from J, the junction contained 9 bases not matched to a gene. The length of the CDR3 is 15 residues. Looked up from germline, CDR1 is SGHVS and CDR2 is FQNEAQ. The CDR3 loop reads CASRDRDRGIYEQYF. CDR3 bases: TGTGCCAGCAGGGACCGGGACAGGGGTATTTACGAGCAGTACTTC.

This chain links TRBV12-5 with TRBJ2-3; 7 positions match TRBD2. V was clipped by 2 bases and J by 0 bases; unmatched bases: 14. CDR3 size: 19 residues. CDR1 and CDR2 (germline): LGHNT, FRNRAP. For the CDR3, the DNA is TGTGCTAGTGGTTTGAGCTTGACTAGCTCTGACTTGAGCACAGATACGCAGTATTTT. This translates into CASGLSLTSSDLSTDTQYF. Supplemented by reference TRBV12-5 and TRBJ2-3, the full variable domain reads DARVTQTPRHKVTEMGQEVTMRCQPILGHNTVFWYRQTMMQGLELLAYFRNRAPLDDSGMPKDRFSAEMPDATLATLKIQPSEPRDSAVYFCASGLSLTSSDLSTDTQYFGPGTRLTVL.

The V gene is TRBV9, the J gene TRBJ2-3; TRBD2 matches 11 bases. The CDR3 length is 15 residues. V lost 4 bases, J lost 3 bases, and 4 bases stayed unmatched. Germline V gene lookup returns CDR1 SGDLS and CDR2 YYNGEE. In DNA form, the CDR3 reads TGTGCCAGCAGCACCCTAGCGGGAGGAACAGATACGCAGTATTTT. Protein: CASSTLAGGTDTQYF.

The chain links TRBV6-6 to TRBJ2-3; 7 bases are shared with TRBD1. The CDR3 totals 16 residues. Germline values: CDR1 MNHNY, CDR2 SVGAGI (reference sequence). V trimming: 2 bases; J trimming: 0 bases; junction bases outside the gene matches: 5. The CDR3 nucleotides are TGTGCCAGCAGTTACCCGCGACAGGGAAGCACAGATACGCAGTATTTT. It translates to CASSYPRQGSTDTQYF.

The chain uses TRBV19 and TRBJ1-3; tentatively, D is TRBD1 (5 bases). Germline lookup yields CDR1 LNHDA and CDR2 SQIVND (reference sequence). V was shortened by 6 bases and J by 2 bases, with 14 bases between the two germline ends. This CDR3 contains 15 residues. In DNA, the CDR3 is TGTGCCAGTAGCGGATATACAGGCCCTGGAAACACCATATATTTT. Its translation: CASSGYTGPGNTIYF.

This chain links TRBV6-4 with TRBJ2-1; D is perhaps TRBD1 (6 bases). The CDR3 is 15 residues long. Looked up from germline, CDR1 is MRHNA and CDR2 is SNTAGT. The V end lost 5 bases, the J end lost 0 bases, and 11 bases lay between the germline ends. This CDR3 reads CASSQGSYSYNEQFF. DNA of the CDR3: TGTGCCAGCAGTCAGGGGTCCTACTCCTACAATGAGCAGTTCTTC.

This chain uses TRBV28 with TRBJ2-1, with 7 positions matching TRBD2. The length of the CDR3 is 17 residues. Per germline, CDR1 MDHEN and CDR2 SYDVKM. The trim removed 5 bases at V and 5 bases at J, leaving 15 bases unmatched. Here the CDR3 DNA reads TGTGCCAGCAGTACCCGCCGCGGGCGGGAGCTTAACAATGAGCAGTTCTTC. This gives the protein CASSTRRGRELNNEQFF. Full variable domain (rest looked up from reference TRBV28 and TRBJ2-1): DVKVTQSSRYLVKRTGEKVFLECVQDMDHENMFWYRQDPGLGLRLIYFSYDVKMKEKGDIPEGYSVSREKKERFSLILESASTNQTSMYLCASSTRRGRELNNEQFFGPGTRLTVL.

This chain connects TRBV4-1 to TRBJ2-3, with D uncertain. The CDR3 covers 12 residues. The germline V and J ends were trimmed by 4 bases and 6 bases, with 8 bases remaining between them. Looked up from germline, CDR1 is MGHRA and CDR2 is YSYEKL. CDR3 sequence reads: CASSRRLDTQYF. CDR3 sequence (DNA): TGCGCCAGCAGCCGCCGGTTGGATACGCAGTATTTT.